This TCR beta chain was obtained from a study of response to subunit inactivated influenza vaccine. Study results and caveats: Few additional T cells are recruited per seasonal influenza vaccination, authors suggested.

In the case of this clonotype: The antigen is unknown.

This CDR3 contains 13 residues. Germline loops: CDR1 LGHNT, CDR2 FRNRAP. Trimming cost V 5 bases and J 1 base, with 6 bases left between them. TCRdb itself ran the RT-PCR reads through MiXCR, one entry per CDR3 protein. The profile shows some 600,000 distinct CDR3 sequences, 12% to 15% of them singletons. The TCR originated in a man in his forties or fifties who received an inactivated influenza vaccine. The sequencing here drew on PBMCs from blood, taken 14 to 15 days before vaccination. The genes are TRBV12-5 and TRBJ2-1, with D hard to call. The CDR3 nucleotides are TGTGCTAGTGGTATGGGATCCTACAATGAGCAGTTCTTC. It is translated as CASGMGSYNEQFF.